This record looks at one T cell receptor beta chain sequence and its context. Authors' methods: Reference gene primer amplification gave nucleated cell count estimates. The repertoire was sequenced with immunoSEQ multiplex PCR; TCRdb's copy has only in-frame clones and lacks some. V and J calls and clone size are as listed in that table; D and trimming were resolved from the DNA. The table has some 41,000 clones, 65% to 90% seen once. The sample is drawn from a study of blood T cell repertoires in COVID-19. About the study: The study drew acute and convalescent COVID-19 samples from the United States, Italy and Spain. Sources were T cells, B-cell-depleted T cells, or PBMCs; the material itself was cDNA or gDNA.

This TCR came from a man aged 40-55 years with active COVID-19. Source material: peripheral blood.

The CDR3 loop reads CASRNSNTGELFF. CDR3 nucleotide sequence: TGTGCCAGCAGAAACAGCAACACCGGGGAGCTGTTTTTT. V usage is TRBV12-3 or TRBV12-4 and J usage is TRBJ2-2; D ambiguous. The CDR3 runs 13 residues. V was cut by 6 bases and J by 2 bases, with 7 bases left in between.